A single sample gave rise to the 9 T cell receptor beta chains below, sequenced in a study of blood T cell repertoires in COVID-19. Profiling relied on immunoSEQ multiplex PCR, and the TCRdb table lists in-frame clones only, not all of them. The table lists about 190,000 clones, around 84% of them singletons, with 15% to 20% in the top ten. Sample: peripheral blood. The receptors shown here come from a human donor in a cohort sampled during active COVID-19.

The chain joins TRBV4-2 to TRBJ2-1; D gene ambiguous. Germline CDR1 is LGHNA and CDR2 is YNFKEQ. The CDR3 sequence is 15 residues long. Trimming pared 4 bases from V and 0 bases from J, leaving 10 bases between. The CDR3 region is CASSPRYSSYNEQFF. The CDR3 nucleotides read TGTGCCAGCAGCCCACGTTACAGCTCCTACAATGAGCAGTTCTTC.

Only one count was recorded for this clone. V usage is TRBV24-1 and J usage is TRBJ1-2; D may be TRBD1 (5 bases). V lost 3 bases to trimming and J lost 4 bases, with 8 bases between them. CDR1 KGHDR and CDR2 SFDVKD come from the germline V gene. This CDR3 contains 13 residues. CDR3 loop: CATSDNRFYGYTF. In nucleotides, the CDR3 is TGTGCCACCAGTGATAACAGGTTCTATGGCTACACCTTC.

CDR3 DNA sequence: TGTGCCAGCAGGACAGGCTCGAATTCACCCCTCCACTTT. This sequence encodes CASRTGSNSPLHF. This chain uses TRBV6-5 with TRBJ1-6; a possible D gene is TRBD1 (6 bases). This CDR3 has 13 amino acids. V lost 6 bases and J lost 7, with 10 bases in between. From germline, CDR1 is MNHEY and CDR2 SVGAGI.

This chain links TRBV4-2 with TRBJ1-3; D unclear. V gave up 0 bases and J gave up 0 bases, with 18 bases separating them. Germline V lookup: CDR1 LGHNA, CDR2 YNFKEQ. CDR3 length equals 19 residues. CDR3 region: CASSQDHGSILASGNTIYF. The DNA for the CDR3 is TGTGCCAGCAGCCAAGATCACGGGAGTATTTTAGCCTCTGGAAACACCATATATTTT.

The CDR3: CASSPASGRSHEQYF. CDR3 coding DNA: TGTGCCAGCTCACCGGCTAGCGGGAGGTCCCACGAGCAGTACTTC. The genes are TRBV18 and TRBJ2-7; 11 bases are shared with TRBD2. V was clipped by 3 bases and J by 5 bases; unmatched bases: 6. CDR1 and CDR2 from the germline V gene are KGHSH and LQKENI. The CDR3 has 15 residues.

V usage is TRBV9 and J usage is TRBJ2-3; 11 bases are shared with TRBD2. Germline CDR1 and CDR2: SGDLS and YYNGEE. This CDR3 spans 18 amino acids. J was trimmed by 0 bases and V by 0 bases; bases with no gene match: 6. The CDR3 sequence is CASSVGGLADYSTDTQYF. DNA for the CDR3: TGTGCCAGCAGCGTAGGGGGACTAGCGGACTATAGCACAGATACGCAGTATTTT.

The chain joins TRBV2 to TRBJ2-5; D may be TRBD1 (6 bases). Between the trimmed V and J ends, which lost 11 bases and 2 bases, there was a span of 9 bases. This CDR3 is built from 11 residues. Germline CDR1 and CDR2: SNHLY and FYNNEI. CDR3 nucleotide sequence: TGTGCCGGACAGCTTCAAGAGACCCAGTACTTC. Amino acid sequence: CAGQLQETQYF.

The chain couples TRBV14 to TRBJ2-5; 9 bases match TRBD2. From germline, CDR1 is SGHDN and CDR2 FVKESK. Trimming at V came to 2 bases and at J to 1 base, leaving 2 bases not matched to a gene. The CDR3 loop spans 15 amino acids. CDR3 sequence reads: CASSQSSGGQETQYF. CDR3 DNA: TGTGCCAGCAGCCAAAGTAGCGGGGGCCAAGAGACCCAGTACTTC.

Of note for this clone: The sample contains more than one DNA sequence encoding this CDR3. DNA for the CDR3: TGCGCCAGCAGCTTGGGACTAGCGGGTACAGATACGCAGTATTTT. Its translation is CASSLGLAGTDTQYF. The genes are TRBV5-1 and TRBJ2-3, with 10 nucleotides matching TRBD2. The ends lost 0 bases at V and 3 bases at J; junction bases unmatched: 1. Germline V lookup: CDR1 SGHRS, CDR2 YFSETQ. CDR3 length: 15 amino acids.